Listed here are 24 T cell receptor beta chains from one sample, sequenced in a study of blood T cell repertoires in COVID-19. The repertoire was sequenced with immunoSEQ multiplex PCR; TCRdb's copy has only in-frame clones and lacks some. The sample comprises 250,000 to 300,000 clones, approximately 92% of which are singletons, and roughly 1.1% rests with the top ten. The specimen sequenced was PBMCs or T cells enriched from blood (not recorded which). The receptors were gathered from a woman in her twenties or thirties who had recovered from COVID-19.

The V gene is TRBV30, the J gene TRBJ1-1; D ambiguous. The CDR3 totals 12 residues. Germline V CDR1 and CDR2: GTSNPN, SVGIG (reference sequence). The V end was cut by 2 bases, the J end by 1 base, with 5 bases between. The CDR3 DNA reads as TGTGCCTGGAGTAAGAGGAACACTGAAGCTTTCTTT. Protein product: CAWSKRNTEAFF.

The chain combines TRBV30 with TRBJ1-1; no reliable D call. Germline values: CDR1 GTSNPN, CDR2 SVGIG (reference sequence). Trimming removed 0 bases at V and 4 bases at J, with 6 bases between. The CDR3 runs 12 residues. The CDR3 DNA reads TGTGCCTGGAGTGTATCGAGCACTGAAGCTTTCTTT. Protein: CAWSVSSTEAFF.

The V call is TRBV28, the J call TRBJ1-6; 8 bases fit TRBD1. Germline values: CDR1 MDHEN, CDR2 SYDVKM. The ends lost 5 bases at V and 10 bases at J; junction bases unmatched: 7. The CDR3 spans 14 residues. The CDR3 reads CASSAGQGESPLHF. In DNA, the CDR3 is TGTGCCAGCAGTGCCGGACAGGGAGAATCACCCCTCCACTTT. The full variable domain, its missing parts supplied by reference TRBV28 and TRBJ1-6, is DVKVTQSSRYLVKRTGEKVFLECVQDMDHENMFWYRQDPGLGLRLIYFSYDVKMKEKGDIPEGYSVSREKKERFSLILESASTNQTSMYLCASSAGQGESPLHFGNGTRLTVT.

This chain uses TRBV6-5 with TRBJ1-2; 7 bases are shared with TRBD1. The J segment lost 4 bases and the V segment lost 6 bases, leaving 5 bases of the junction unmatched. Germline V CDR1 and CDR2: MNHEY, SVGAGI. This CDR3 spans 13 amino acids. CDR3 sequence: CASSSRQGYGYTF. CDR3 in DNA: TGTGCCAGCAGCTCCCGACAGGGCTATGGCTACACCTTC.

J is TRBJ2-2 and V is TRBV5-5, with no clear D. The V gene lost 4 bases and the J gene lost 5 bases, with 9 bases spanning the gap. This CDR3 has 13 residues. Germline V lookup: CDR1 SGHKS, CDR2 YYEKEE (reference sequence). CDR3 coding DNA: TGTGCCAGCAGCGGCAGTGGTACCGGGGAGCTGTTTTTT. Residues: CASSGSGTGELFF. The full variable domain, rest sourced from reference TRBV5-5 and TRBJ2-2, is DAGVTQSPTHLIKTRGQQVTLRCSPISGHKSVSWYQQVLGQGPQFIFQYYEKEERGRGNFPDRFSARQFPNYSSELNVNALLLGDSALYLCASSGSGTGELFFGEGSRLTVL.

V gene TRBV3-1 (or the pseudogene TRBV3-2) combines with J gene TRBJ2-7, with a weak D call TRBD2 (6 bases). Trimming took 2 bases from V and 4 from J, leaving 15 bases between them. This CDR3 is 15 amino acids long. In germline, CDR1 is LGHDT, CDR2 YNNKEL (reference sequence). The CDR3 loop is CASSQNPGVWYEQYF. The DNA of the CDR3 is TGTGCCAGCAGCCAAAACCCGGGAGTCTGGTACGAGCAGTACTTC.

V and J are TRBV5-1 and TRBJ2-1; TRBD1 matches at 10 bases. There are 15 residues in the CDR3. The ends lost 4 bases at V and 8 bases at J; junction bases unmatched: 9. Germline V CDR1 and CDR2: SGHRS, YFSETQ. This CDR3 reads CASSRQGAVVDEQFF. In DNA, the CDR3 is TGCGCCAGCAGCCGACAGGGGGCAGTTGTAGATGAGCAGTTCTTC.

The chain carries TRBV7-2 and TRBJ2-7; a possible D gene is TRBD1 (5 bases). The germline V gene has CDR1 SGHTA and CDR2 FQGNSA. This CDR3 comprises 14 residues. Trimming cost V 5 bases and J 7 bases, with 18 bases left between them. CDR3 in DNA: TGTGCCAGCAGCCCCGCCCAGGGTTTTCGGGAGCAGTACTTC. Residues: CASSPAQGFREQYF.

J is TRBJ1-1 and V is TRBV19; D may be TRBD1 (5 bases). Trimming removed 8 bases at V and 0 bases at J, with 16 bases between. The CDR3 is made up of 15 amino acids. Germline V gene data show CDR1 as LNHDA and CDR2 as SQIVND (reference sequence). Here the CDR3 reads CASQGWAGLNTEAFF. The CDR3, as DNA: TGTGCCAGTCAGGGTTGGGCAGGTCTGAACACTGAAGCTTTCTTT. Combining the CDR3 with reference TRBV19 and TRBJ1-1 gives the whole variable domain DGGITQSPKYLFRKEGQNVTLSCEQNLNHDAMYWYRQDPGQGLRLIYYSQIVNDFQKGDIAEGYSVSREKKESFPLTVTSAQKNPTAFYLCASQGWAGLNTEAFFGQGTRLTVV.

V and J are TRBV28 and TRBJ2-7, with a possible D match to TRBD2 (5 bases). Germline loops: CDR1 MDHEN, CDR2 SYDVKM. The CDR3 sequence is 15 residues long. Trimming left V 5 bases short and J 4 bases short, with 18 bases between. For the CDR3, the DNA is TGTGCCAGCAGTCCTCTTGGACTTAGCTTTTACGAGCAGTACTTC. It translates to CASSPLGLSFYEQYF.

The rearrangement uses TRBV6-5 and TRBJ2-2, with 10 bases that match TRBD1. The CDR3 loop spans 15 amino acids. Germline-derived CDR1 and CDR2 are MNHEY and SVGAGI. V was pared by 6 bases and J by 3 bases, with 4 bases of the junction left unmatched. The CDR3: CASRPGTGDTGELFF. The CDR3 DNA sequence: TGTGCCAGCAGACCCGGGACAGGGGACACCGGGGAGCTGTTTTTT.

This chain connects TRBV5-1 to TRBJ1-2; 7 bases are shared with TRBD1. CDR1 and CDR2 (germline): SGHRS, YFSETQ. Trimming at V came to 5 bases and at J to 1 base, leaving 5 bases not matched to a gene. This CDR3 comprises 14 residues. The CDR3: CASSEAGGNYGYTF. The CDR3 DNA sequence: TGCGCCAGCAGTGAAGCAGGGGGTAACTATGGCTACACCTTC.

This sequence joins TRBV18 and TRBJ2-5, with 10 nucleotides matching TRBD2. CDR3 length: 15 amino acids. The trim removed 3 bases at V and 5 bases at J, leaving 6 bases unmatched. CDR1 KGHSH and CDR2 LQKENI come from the germline V gene. CDR3 loop: CASSPLIAGGETQYF. The CDR3 coding sequence is TGTGCCAGCTCACCTCTAATAGCGGGAGGTGAGACCCAGTACTTC.

V usage is TRBV7-9 and J usage is TRBJ1-5; D is perhaps TRBD1 (6 bases). The germline V and J ends were trimmed by 1 base and 7 bases, with 17 bases remaining between them. This CDR3 spans 16 amino acids. CDR1 is SEHNR, CDR2 FQNEAQ, per germline (reference sequence). DNA of the CDR3: TGTGCCAGCAGCTTAGTATGGAACAGGGTCCGGCAGCCCCAGCATTTT. Its protein is CASSLVWNRVRQPQHF.

This clone was seen a few times. The V and J genes are TRBV7-9 and TRBJ1-1, with 10 bases lining up with TRBD1. Trimming cost V 5 bases and J 10 bases; bases outside gene matches: 16. Germline CDR1 is SEHNR and CDR2 is FQNEAQ (reference sequence). The CDR3 extends over 16 amino acids. CDR3 sequence reads: CASSQDAGQGRSGAFF. The CDR3 DNA follows: TGTGCCAGCAGCCAAGATGCGGGACAGGGGCGGTCGGGAGCTTTCTTT.

The gene calls are TRBV7-2 and TRBJ2-1; 14 nucleotides align to TRBD2. From germline, CDR1 is SGHTA and CDR2 FQGNSA. The junction had 5 bases not matched to a gene; V was cut back by 4 bases and J by 9 bases. This CDR3 has 15 amino acids. The CDR3 DNA sequence: TGTGCCAGCAGCTGGGGGACTAGCGGGAGTATTGAGCAGTTCTTC. It is translated as CASSWGTSGSIEQFF.

The rearrangement links TRBV5-6 to TRBJ1-2; TRBD1 agrees at 7 bases. The V segment lost 6 bases and the J segment 5 bases; nucleotides outside the gene matches: 10. The CDR3 runs to 14 residues. The germline V gene has CDR1 SGHDT and CDR2 YYEEEE. Here the CDR3 reads CASTFLDREYGYTF. The DNA of the CDR3 is TGTGCCAGCACCTTCCTCGACAGGGAGTATGGCTACACCTTC.

Only one count was recorded for this clone. The rearrangement joins TRBV28 to TRBJ1-2; 9 positions match TRBD1. The length of the CDR3 is 13 residues. V lost 6 bases, J lost 6 bases, and 5 bases stayed unmatched. Per germline, CDR1 MDHEN and CDR2 SYDVKM. CDR3 sequence reads: CASRLTGGDGYTF. CDR3 in DNA: TGTGCCAGCAGACTGACAGGGGGGGATGGCTACACCTTC.

The chain carries TRBV2 and TRBJ2-3; D is undetermined. The CDR3 is 15 amino acids. The V and J ends lost 6 bases and 0 bases respectively, with 13 bases between them. Germline CDR1 and CDR2: SNHLY and FYNNEI. CDR3 loop: CASRATPSSTDTQYF. CDR3 sequence (DNA): TGTGCCAGCAGAGCCACCCCTTCTAGCACAGATACGCAGTATTTT.

The chain links TRBV6-2 or TRBV6-3 to TRBJ2-3; no reliable D call. V lost 5 bases to trimming and J lost 2 bases, with 5 bases between them. The length of the CDR3 is 12 residues. Germline CDR1 is MNHEY and CDR2 is SVGEGT. The CDR3 is CASSRVTDTQYF. CDR3 coding DNA: TGTGCCAGCAGTCGAGTCACAGATACGCAGTATTTT.

The chain employs TRBV15 and TRBJ1-3; 7 nucleotides line up with TRBD1. The length of the CDR3 is 16 residues. Germline assignment: CDR1 LNHNV and CDR2 YYDKDF (reference sequence). V lost 3 bases, J lost 2 bases, and 7 bases stayed unmatched. This CDR3 reads CATSRGDRATGNTIYF. The CDR3, as DNA: TGTGCCACCAGCAGGGGGGACAGAGCTACTGGAAACACCATATATTTT.

The chain employs TRBV2 and TRBJ2-7; 8 bases map to TRBD1. This CDR3 comprises 13 residues. Germline values: CDR1 SNHLY, CDR2 FYNNEI. Trimming cost V 5 bases and J 4 bases; bases outside gene matches: 4. The CDR3 bases are TGTGCCAGCAGTAAGACAGGGGAATACGAGCAGTACTTC. Residues: CASSKTGEYEQYF.

The rearrangement uses TRBV6-5 and TRBJ1-2; the match to TRBD1 covers 7 bases. CDR1 and CDR2 from the germline V gene are MNHEY and SVGAGI. J lost 6 bases, V lost 7 bases, and 14 bases had no gene match. This CDR3 has 15 amino acids. In DNA, the CDR3 is TGTGCCAGCACTAGTGGGACAGTTAACAATAATGGCTACACCTTC. Encoded protein: CASTSGTVNNNGYTF.

The genes are TRBV19 and TRBJ1-4; 8 bases line up with TRBD1. The V gene's germline CDR1 is LNHDA and CDR2 SQIVND (reference sequence). This CDR3 region has 15 residues. The V and J ends lost 2 bases and 11 bases, in that order; junction bases with no gene match: 10. The CDR3 loop reads CASSIRLAGGTKLFF. CDR3 nucleotides: TGTGCCAGTAGTATAAGGTTGGCAGGGGGCACGAAACTGTTTTTT. Filled out from reference TRBV19 and TRBJ1-4, the complete variable domain reads DGGITQSPKYLFRKEGQNVTLSCEQNLNHDAMYWYRQDPGQGLRLIYYSQIVNDFQKGDIAEGYSVSREKKESFPLTVTSAQKNPTAFYLCASSIRLAGGTKLFFGSGTQLSVL.